This entry lists 26 T cell receptor beta chains sequenced from one sample in a study of CD8 T cells in ankylosing spondylitis. General observations from the study: A TCR beta motif of about eight highly homologous variants seemed to mark ankylosing spondylitis blood.

Antigens of these TCRs are unknown. TCRdb ran MiXCR on the 5' RACE reads and lists one entry per CDR3 protein. This table holds around 490,000 distinct CDR3 sequences, roughly 5.2% found once. Sequenced sample: blood, either unsorted or a sorted T cell fraction (not recorded which). The receptors come from a male donor with ankylosing spondylitis.

This clonotype was counted at least ten times. J is TRBJ2-7 and V is TRBV5-1; D gene uncertain. Germline V gene data show CDR1 as SGHRS and CDR2 as YFSETQ. V was pared by 1 base and J by 5 bases, with 10 bases between. The CDR3 contains 13 residues. CDR3 DNA: TGCGCCAGCAGCTTGCCGATAGTCAACGAGCAGTACTTC. Protein: CASSLPIVNEQYF.

V gene TRBV28 combines with J gene TRBJ2-7; D call uncertain. Looked up from germline, CDR1 is MDHEN and CDR2 is SYDVKM. V lost 4 bases to trimming and J lost 3 bases, with 13 bases between them. The CDR3 length is 14 residues. Here the CDR3 reads CASSSRNKHYEQYF. CDR3 coding DNA: TGTGCCAGCAGTTCCCGGAACAAACACTACGAGCAGTACTTC.

This clonotype was observed a few times. The rearrangement uses TRBV4-1 and TRBJ2-7; 7 positions match TRBD2. CDR1 is MGHRA and CDR2 is YSYEKL in the germline V gene. Trimming took 4 bases from V and 4 from J; bases not matched to a gene: 7. There are 14 residues in the CDR3. In DNA, the CDR3 is TGCGCCAGCAGCCCGACCGGGGGGTGGTACGAGCAGTACTTC. Translating it yields CASSPTGGWYEQYF.

The table lists this clonotype with many counts. The rearrangement links TRBV15 to TRBJ2-4, with 8 positions matching TRBD1. CDR1 is LNHNV, CDR2 YYDKDF, per germline (reference sequence). The junction had 13 bases not matched to a gene; V was cut back by 3 bases and J by 6 bases. The CDR3 is 17 amino acids. The CDR3 protein is CATSSLRLTGGRNIQYF. As DNA, the CDR3 is TGTGCCACCAGCAGCCTAAGACTAACAGGGGGAAGAAACATTCAGTACTTC.

This clonotype was seen repeatedly, ten times or more. The rearrangement links TRBV7-2 to TRBJ2-7; D gene unclear. V was pared by 1 base and J by 4 bases, with 5 bases between. CDR1 SGHTA and CDR2 FQGNSA come from the germline V gene. The CDR3 contains 12 residues. CDR3 in DNA: TGTGCCAGCAGCTTAGTCGGGTACGAGCAGTACTTC. Translated, it gives CASSLVGYEQYF.

Ten or more counts support this clonotype. The chain joins TRBV7-9 to TRBJ2-7; 8 bases are a match to TRBD1. V lost 5 bases, J lost 1 base, and 7 bases stayed unmatched. The CDR3 is 15 amino acids. Per the germline V gene, CDR1 is SEHNR and CDR2 is FQNEAQ (reference sequence). CDR3 DNA sequence: TGTGCCAGCAGCCTCCGGGACAGGCCTTCCTACGAGCAGTACTTC. The encoded protein is CASSLRDRPSYEQYF.

The V call is TRBV6-1, the J call TRBJ2-7; TRBD1 aligns across 7 bases. V lost 1 base, J lost 11 bases, and 8 bases stayed unmatched. The length of the CDR3 is 13 residues. Germline loops: CDR1 MNHNS, CDR2 SASEGT. The CDR3: CASSEVGAGGKYF. The DNA for the CDR3 is TGTGCCAGCAGTGAAGTTGGAGCAGGGGGAAAGTACTTC.

The rearrangement joins TRBV5-1 to TRBJ2-5; the D is unclear. CDR1 SGHRS and CDR2 YFSETQ come from the germline V gene. The V end lost 3 bases, the J end lost 1 base, and 16 bases lay between the germline ends. The CDR3 is 16 residues long. The CDR3 loop reads CASSSGPPGPQETQYF. Here the CDR3 DNA reads TGCGCCAGCAGCTCAGGCCCACCAGGCCCCCAAGAGACCCAGTACTTC.

This clonotype has at least ten counts. The V and J genes are TRBV25-1 and TRBJ2-5; D uncertain. CDR1 and CDR2 (germline): MGHDK, SYGVNS. This CDR3 has 14 residues. Trimming left V 0 bases short and J 8 bases short, with 13 bases between. CDR3 residues: CASSEYRPADTQYF. The CDR3 bases are TGTGCCAGCAGTGAATATCGTCCGGCTGATACCCAGTACTTC.

This clonotype occurred many times. The chain employs TRBV5-1 and TRBJ2-3; D is uncertain. The germline CDR1 and CDR2 sequences are SGHRS and YFSETQ. V was clipped by 4 bases and J by 2 bases, with 14 bases between them. The CDR3 has 15 amino acids. The CDR3 reads CASSTGSRFTDTQYF. In nucleotides, the CDR3 is TGCGCCAGCAGCACCGGGTCCCGATTCACAGATACGCAGTATTTT.

This clonotype was observed at least ten times. The chain combines TRBV7-9 with TRBJ2-5; D uncertain. Trimming stripped 1 base from V and 2 bases from J, with 11 bases between. The germline gives CDR1 SEHNR, CDR2 FQNEAQ (reference sequence). This CDR3 has 15 residues. The CDR3 coding sequence is TGTGCCAGCAGCTTAGGTCTAACAGCTCAAGAGACCCAGTACTTC. It translates to CASSLGLTAQETQYF.

This clonotype appeared many times. The chain joins TRBV12-3 or TRBV12-4 to TRBJ1-1; weak D call: TRBD1 (6 bases). V lost 4 bases and J 1 base, leaving 13 bases between the germline ends. CDR3 size: 15 residues. The DNA for the CDR3 is TGTGCCAGCAGTTCCCACCTAGGGGGGAACACTGAAGCTTTCTTT. The encoded protein is CASSSHLGGNTEAFF.

This clonotype was observed many times. CDR3 DNA sequence: TGCGCCAGCAGCCCCGAACCATTCACAGATACGCAGTATTTT. Amino acids: CASSPEPFTDTQYF. The V gene is TRBV4-3, the J gene TRBJ2-3, with D uncertain. This CDR3 has 14 residues. Germline V gene sequence: CDR1 LGHNA, CDR2 YSLEER. V lost 4 bases, J lost 2 bases, and 10 bases lay in between.

This clonotype was seen many times. J is TRBJ2-2 and V is TRBV7-9; D not resolved. The CDR3 covers 15 residues. Trimming shortened V by 11 bases and J by 0 bases, and 16 bases separated the two germline ends. The germline CDR1 and CDR2 sequences are SEHNR and FQNEAQ (reference sequence). The CDR3 sequence: CAPLAWTTNTGELFF. CDR3 coding DNA: TGTGCCCCCCTGGCCTGGACCACGAACACCGGGGAGCTGTTTTTT.

The chain has TRBV2 and TRBJ2-7; 13 bases are a match to TRBD2. J lost 7 bases, V lost 8 bases, and 11 bases had no gene match. The germline CDR1 and CDR2 sequences are SNHLY and FYNNEI. CDR3 size: 15 residues. This CDR3 is CASWPGLAGANEQYF. The DNA for the CDR3 is TGTGCCAGCTGGCCCGGACTAGCGGGGGCTAATGAGCAGTACTTC.

The chain has TRBV20-1 and TRBJ2-7; 10 nucleotides agree with TRBD1. The CDR3 sequence is 15 residues long. Per germline, CDR1 DFQATT and CDR2 SNEGSKA (reference sequence). Losses at the gene ends were 7 bases for V and 2 bases for J; bases not matched to a gene: 11. The CDR3 sequence is CSGEGGQGIPYEQYF. In DNA, the CDR3 is TGCAGTGGGGAGGGGGGACAGGGGATTCCCTACGAGCAGTACTTC.

In this sample, this clonotype turned up many times. This sequence joins TRBV6-1 and TRBJ2-6, with D tentatively TRBD1 or TRBD2 (7 bases each). The CDR3 extends over 15 amino acids. Germline CDR1 MNHNS, CDR2 SASEGT. V gave up 6 bases and J gave up 1 base, with 10 bases separating them. The CDR3 nucleotides read TGTGCCAGCAGCCAGGGGGGGTCTGGGGCCAACGTCCTGACTTTC. Protein: CASSQGGSGANVLTF.

Ten or more counts support this clonotype. The chain joins TRBV27 to TRBJ2-1; possible D gene TRBD2, 6 bases. CDR1 is MNHEY and CDR2 is SMNVEV in the germline V gene (reference sequence). Trimming took 7 bases from V and 7 from J, leaving 14 bases between them. This CDR3 contains 13 residues. The CDR3 loop is CASIPASANEQFF. CDR3 DNA sequence: TGTGCCAGCATCCCCGCTAGCGCTAATGAGCAGTTCTTC.

The chain employs TRBV5-5 and TRBJ2-1; 9 bases fit TRBD1. The ends lost 4 bases at V and 7 bases at J; junction bases unmatched: 15. Germline CDR1 reads SGHKS; CDR2 reads YYEKEE (reference sequence). The CDR3 sequence is 17 residues long. The chain's CDR3 is CASSPRGGQGFSNEQFF. DNA of the CDR3: TGTGCCAGCAGCCCCCGTGGGGGACAGGGTTTCTCAAATGAGCAGTTCTTC.

This clonotype was detected many times. The chain couples TRBV28 to TRBJ1-1, with 7 nucleotides matching TRBD1. This CDR3 is built from 15 residues. CDR1 is MDHEN, CDR2 SYDVKM, per germline. With V trimmed by 6 bases and J by 11 bases, 18 bases remained unmatched. The CDR3 coding sequence is TGTGCCAGCAGCCGAGCTGGACAGGACAATGTGGACGCTTTCTTT. It yields the protein CASSRAGQDNVDAFF.

This rearrangement joins TRBV7-2 to TRBJ2-7, with TRBD1 matching 8 bases. The CDR3 spans 16 residues. Germline CDR1 is SGHTA and CDR2 is FQGNSA. V gave up 2 bases and J gave up 2 bases; unmatched junction bases: 8. The CDR3 DNA reads TGTGCCAGCAGCTTACCGTCAGGACAGGGTACCTACGAGCAGTACTTC. It encodes CASSLPSGQGTYEQYF.

This clonotype occurred many times. The V call is TRBV18, the J call TRBJ2-7; no clear D gene. This CDR3 is built from 13 residues. Germline V CDR1 and CDR2: KGHSH, LQKENI. The V gene lost 2 bases and the J gene lost 3 bases, with 8 bases spanning the gap. DNA of the CDR3: TGTGCCAGCTCACCAACGAATAACTACGAGCAGTACTTC. Its protein product is CASSPTNNYEQYF.

This chain links TRBV5-1 with TRBJ2-5; TRBD2 agrees at 11 bases. After removal of 4 bases from V and 0 bases from J, the junction contained 2 bases not matched to a gene. Germline CDR1 is SGHRS and CDR2 is YFSETQ. CDR3 length: 15 amino acids. This CDR3 reads CASSRTSGHQETQYF. As DNA, the CDR3 is TGCGCCAGCAGCCGGACTAGCGGGCACCAAGAGACCCAGTACTTC.

The table lists this clonotype with many counts. This chain joins TRBV15 and TRBJ1-5, with D unclear. The V gene's germline CDR1 is LNHNV and CDR2 YYDKDF (reference sequence). The CDR3 is 15 amino acids. V was clipped by 3 bases and J by 9 bases, with 18 bases between them. CDR3 amino acids: CATSRDPGRTMPQHF. The CDR3 region has the DNA TGTGCCACCAGCAGGGACCCTGGACGGACTATGCCCCAGCATTTT.

This clonotype was seen ten or more times. The rearrangement uses TRBV9 and TRBJ1-2, with unresolved D. V was pared by 0 bases and J by 0 bases, with 12 bases between. CDR3 size: 16 residues. Germline values: CDR1 SGDLS, CDR2 YYNGEE. CDR3 protein: CASSVEGPLTNYGYTF. Here the CDR3 DNA reads TGTGCCAGCAGCGTAGAAGGACCGTTAACTAACTATGGCTACACCTTC.

This chain links TRBV20-1 with TRBJ2-3; D gene ambiguous. Germline assignment: CDR1 DFQATT and CDR2 SNEGSKA (reference sequence). The CDR3 totals 15 residues. Trimming stripped 3 bases from V and 2 bases from J, with 15 bases between. CDR3 DNA: TGCAGTGCTAGGGTTGACCGCCATACCACAGATACGCAGTATTTT. Protein sequence: CSARVDRHTTDTQYF.